The T cell receptor (beta chain) described here comes from a study of blood T cell repertoires in COVID-19. Produced via immunoSEQ multiplex PCR; TCRdb's table is partial and in-frame only. The table lists around 46,000 clones, approximately 80% of them singletons. Germline V gives CDR1 SGHTA, CDR2 FQGNSA. V was trimmed by 1 base and J by 0 bases, leaving 5 bases between them. CDR3 length: 14 amino acids. This chain joins TRBV7-2 and TRBJ2-3; D ambiguous. The source is a man between 65 and 80 years old with acute or convalescent COVID-19. Sequenced material: peripheral blood. Here the CDR3 DNA reads TGTGCCAGCAGCTTAGAACTCAGCACAGATACGCAGTATTTT. Encoded protein: CASSLELSTDTQYF.